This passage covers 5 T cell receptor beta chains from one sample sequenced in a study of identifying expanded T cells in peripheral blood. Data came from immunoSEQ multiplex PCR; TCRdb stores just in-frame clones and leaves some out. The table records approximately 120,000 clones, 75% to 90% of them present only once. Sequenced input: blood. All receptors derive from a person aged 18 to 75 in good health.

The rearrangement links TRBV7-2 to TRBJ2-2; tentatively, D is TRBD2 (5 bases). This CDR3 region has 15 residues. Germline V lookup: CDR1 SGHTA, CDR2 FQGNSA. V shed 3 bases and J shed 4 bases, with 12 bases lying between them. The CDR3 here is CASSFLGSGTGELFF. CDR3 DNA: TGTGCCAGCAGCTTTTTGGGGAGCGGCACCGGGGAGCTGTTTTTT. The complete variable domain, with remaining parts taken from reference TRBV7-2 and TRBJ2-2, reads GAGVSQSPSNKVTEKGKDVELRCDPISGHTALYWYRQSLGQGLEFLIYFQGNSAPDKSGLPSDRFSAERTGGSVSTLTIQRTQQEDSAVYLCASSFLGSGTGELFFGEGSRLTVL.

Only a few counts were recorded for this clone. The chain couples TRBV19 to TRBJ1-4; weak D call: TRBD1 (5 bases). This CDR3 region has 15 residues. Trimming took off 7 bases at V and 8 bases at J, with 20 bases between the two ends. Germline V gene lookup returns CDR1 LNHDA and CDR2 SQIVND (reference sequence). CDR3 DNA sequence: TGTGCCAGTAACGACCCCGGGGGTCTGGGAGAAAAACTGTTTTTT. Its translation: CASNDPGGLGEKLFF.

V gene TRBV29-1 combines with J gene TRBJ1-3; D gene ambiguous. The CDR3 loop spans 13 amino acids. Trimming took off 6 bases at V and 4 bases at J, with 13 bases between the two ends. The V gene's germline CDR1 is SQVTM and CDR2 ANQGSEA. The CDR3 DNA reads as TGCAGCGTAGCGGCAGCTTACGGAAACACCATATATTTT. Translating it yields CSVAAAYGNTIYF.

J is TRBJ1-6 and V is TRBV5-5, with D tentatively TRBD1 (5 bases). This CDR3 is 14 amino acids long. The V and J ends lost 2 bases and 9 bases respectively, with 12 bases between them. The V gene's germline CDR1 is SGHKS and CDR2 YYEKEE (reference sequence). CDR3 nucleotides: TGTGCCAGCAGCTTTTTAACAGGAATTTCACCCCTCCACTTT. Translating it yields CASSFLTGISPLHF.

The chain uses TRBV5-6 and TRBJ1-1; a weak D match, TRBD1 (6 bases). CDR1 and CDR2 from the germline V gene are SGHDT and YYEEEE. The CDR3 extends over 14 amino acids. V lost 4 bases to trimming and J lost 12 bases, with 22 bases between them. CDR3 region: CASSRTDRAILTFF. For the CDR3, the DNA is TGTGCCAGCAGCCGTACGGACAGAGCCATTTTAACTTTCTTT.